This T cell receptor (beta chain) came from a study of control samples from healthy donors and cancer patients. Data came from immunoSEQ multiplex PCR; TCRdb stores just in-frame clones and leaves some out. The sample lists about 170,000 clones, roughly nine tenths occurring once. Trimming stripped 4 bases from V and 0 bases from J, with 7 bases between. Germline-derived CDR1 and CDR2 are SGHRS and YFSETQ. The CDR3 has 14 amino acids. The V call is TRBV5-1, the J call TRBJ1-4, with D uncertain. Sequenced material: blood. This TCR derives from a woman aged 25 to 39 in good health. The CDR3 reads CASSEAATNEKLFF. The CDR3 coding sequence is TGCGCCAGCAGCGAGGCAGCAACTAATGAAAAACTGTTTTTT.